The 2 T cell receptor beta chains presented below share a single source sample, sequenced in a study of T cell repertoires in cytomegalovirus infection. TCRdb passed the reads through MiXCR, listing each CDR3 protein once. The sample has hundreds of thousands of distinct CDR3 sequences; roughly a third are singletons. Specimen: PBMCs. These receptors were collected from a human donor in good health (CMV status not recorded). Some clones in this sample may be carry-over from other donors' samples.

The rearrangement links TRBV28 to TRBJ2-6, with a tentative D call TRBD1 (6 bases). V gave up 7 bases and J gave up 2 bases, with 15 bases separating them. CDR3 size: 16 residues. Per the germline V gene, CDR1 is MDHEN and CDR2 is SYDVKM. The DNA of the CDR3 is TGTGCCAGCAAACAGGGTCAATGGGCTGGGGCCAACGTCCTGACTTTC. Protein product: CASKQGQWAGANVLTF. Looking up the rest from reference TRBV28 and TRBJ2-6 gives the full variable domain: DVKVTQSSRYLVKRTGEKVFLECVQDMDHENMFWYRQDPGLGLRLIYFSYDVKMKEKGDIPEGYSVSREKKERFSLILESASTNQTSMYLCASKQGQWAGANVLTFGAGSRLTVL.

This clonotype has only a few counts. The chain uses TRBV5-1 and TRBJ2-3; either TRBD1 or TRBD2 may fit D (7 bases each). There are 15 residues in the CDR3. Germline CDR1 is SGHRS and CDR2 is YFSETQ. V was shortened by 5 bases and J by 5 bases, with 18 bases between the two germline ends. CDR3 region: CASRFRGGAGDTQYF. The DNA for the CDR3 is TGCGCCAGCAGGTTCAGGGGGGGCGCGGGAGATACGCAGTATTTT.